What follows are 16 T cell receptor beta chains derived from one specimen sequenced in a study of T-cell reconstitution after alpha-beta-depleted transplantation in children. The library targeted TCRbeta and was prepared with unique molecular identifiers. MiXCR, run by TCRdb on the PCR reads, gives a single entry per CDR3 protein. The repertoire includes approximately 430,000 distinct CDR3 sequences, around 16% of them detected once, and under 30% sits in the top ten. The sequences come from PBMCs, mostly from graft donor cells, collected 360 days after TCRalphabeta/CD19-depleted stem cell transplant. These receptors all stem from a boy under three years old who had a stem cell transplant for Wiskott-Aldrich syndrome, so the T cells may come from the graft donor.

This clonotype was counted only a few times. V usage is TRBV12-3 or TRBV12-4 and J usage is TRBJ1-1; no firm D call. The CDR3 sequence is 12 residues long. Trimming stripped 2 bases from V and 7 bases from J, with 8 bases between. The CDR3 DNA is TGTGCCAGCAGTTTAATGGGTTATGAAGCTTTCTTT. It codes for CASSLMGYEAFF.

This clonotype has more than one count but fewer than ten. CDR3 in DNA: TGCGCCAGCAGGAGAGCCAGCACAGATACGCAGTATTTT. Translating it yields CASRRASTDTQYF. The rearrangement links TRBV4-1 to TRBJ2-3; D remains ambiguous. Germline CDR1 is MGHRA and CDR2 is YSYEKL. The CDR3 totals 13 residues. V was shortened by 6 bases and J by 0 bases, with 7 bases between the two germline ends.

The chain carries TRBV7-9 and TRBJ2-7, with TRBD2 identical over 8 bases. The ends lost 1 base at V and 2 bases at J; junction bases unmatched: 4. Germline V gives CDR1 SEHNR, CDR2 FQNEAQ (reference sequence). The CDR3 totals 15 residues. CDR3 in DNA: TGTGCCAGCAGCTTAGAAAGCGGGAGCACCTACGAGCAGTACTTC. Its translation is CASSLESGSTYEQYF. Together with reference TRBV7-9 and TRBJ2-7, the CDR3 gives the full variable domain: DTGVSQNPRHKITKRGQNVTFRCDPISEHNRLYWYRQTLGQGPEFLTYFQNEAQLEKSRLLSDRFSAERPKGSFSTLEIQRTEQGDSAMYLCASSLESGSTYEQYFGPGTRLTVT.

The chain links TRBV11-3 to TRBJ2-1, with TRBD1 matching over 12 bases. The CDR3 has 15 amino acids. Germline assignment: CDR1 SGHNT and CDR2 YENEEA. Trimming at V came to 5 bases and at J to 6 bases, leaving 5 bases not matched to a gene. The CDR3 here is CASSTRDRGPNEQFF. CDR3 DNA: TGTGCCAGCAGCACCCGGGACAGGGGGCCCAATGAGCAGTTCTTC.

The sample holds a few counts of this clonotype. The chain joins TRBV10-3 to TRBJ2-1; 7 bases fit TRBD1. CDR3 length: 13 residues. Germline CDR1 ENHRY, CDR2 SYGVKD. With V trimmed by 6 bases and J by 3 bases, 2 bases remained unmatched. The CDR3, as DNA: TGTGCCATCAGAGGGACAGTCTACAATGAGCAGTTCTTC. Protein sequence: CAIRGTVYNEQFF.

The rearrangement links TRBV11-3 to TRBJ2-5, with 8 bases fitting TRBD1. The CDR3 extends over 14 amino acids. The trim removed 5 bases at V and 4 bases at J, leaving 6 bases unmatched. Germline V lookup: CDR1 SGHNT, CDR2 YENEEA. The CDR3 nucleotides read TGTGCCAGCAGCATAAGGACAGGGAGAGAGACCCAGTACTTC. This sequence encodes CASSIRTGRETQYF.

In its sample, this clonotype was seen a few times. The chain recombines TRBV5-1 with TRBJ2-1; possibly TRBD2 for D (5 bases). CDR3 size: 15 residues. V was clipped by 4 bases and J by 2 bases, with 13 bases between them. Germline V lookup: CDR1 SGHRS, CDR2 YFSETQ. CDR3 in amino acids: CASSPGERTYNEQFF. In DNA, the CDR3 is TGCGCCAGCAGCCCTGGGGAGCGGACCTACAATGAGCAGTTCTTC.

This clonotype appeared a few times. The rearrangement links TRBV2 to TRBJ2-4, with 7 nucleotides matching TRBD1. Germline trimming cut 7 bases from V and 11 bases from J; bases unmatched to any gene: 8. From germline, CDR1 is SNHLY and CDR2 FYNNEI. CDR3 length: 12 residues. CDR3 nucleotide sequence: TGTGCCAGCACACCGGGACAGAGTCTTCAGTACTTC. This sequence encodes CASTPGQSLQYF.

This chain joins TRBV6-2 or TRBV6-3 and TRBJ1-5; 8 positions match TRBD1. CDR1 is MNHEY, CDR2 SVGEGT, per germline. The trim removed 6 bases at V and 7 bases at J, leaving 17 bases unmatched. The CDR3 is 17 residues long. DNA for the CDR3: TGTGCCAGCAGCCCTAGCCGACAGGGGCGTAGCGGACAGCCCCAGCATTTT. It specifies CASSPSRQGRSGQPQHF.

CDR3 sequence: CASRPIPWTGVVPGELFF. Written as DNA, the CDR3 is TGTGCCAGCAGACCGATACCCTGGACAGGGGTGGTTCCCGGGGAGCTGTTTTTT. The chain employs TRBV7-6 and TRBJ2-2; TRBD1 agrees at 9 bases. The CDR3 covers 18 residues. Germline CDR1 is SGHVS and CDR2 is FNYEAQ. The trim removed 6 bases at V and 6 bases at J, leaving 17 bases unmatched. The full variable domain, completed using reference TRBV7-6 and TRBJ2-2, is GAGVSQSPRYKVTKRGQDVALRCDPISGHVSLYWYRQALGQGPEFLTYFNYEAQQDKSGLPNDRFSAERPEGSISTLTIQRTEQRDSAMYRCASRPIPWTGVVPGELFFGEGSRLTVL.

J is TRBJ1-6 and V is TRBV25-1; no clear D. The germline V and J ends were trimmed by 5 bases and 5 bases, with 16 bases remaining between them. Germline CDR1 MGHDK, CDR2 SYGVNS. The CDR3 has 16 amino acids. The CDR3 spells CASSPWTPGDNSPLHF. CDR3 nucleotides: TGTGCCAGCAGTCCATGGACGCCCGGGGATAATTCACCCCTCCACTTT.

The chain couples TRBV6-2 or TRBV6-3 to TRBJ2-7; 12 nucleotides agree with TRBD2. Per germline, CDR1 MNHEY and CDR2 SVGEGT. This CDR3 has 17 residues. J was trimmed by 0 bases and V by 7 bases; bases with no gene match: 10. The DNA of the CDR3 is TGTGCCAGCACCCTACGGCCTAGCGGGAGGGGCTCCTACGAGCAGTACTTC. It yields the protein CASTLRPSGRGSYEQYF.

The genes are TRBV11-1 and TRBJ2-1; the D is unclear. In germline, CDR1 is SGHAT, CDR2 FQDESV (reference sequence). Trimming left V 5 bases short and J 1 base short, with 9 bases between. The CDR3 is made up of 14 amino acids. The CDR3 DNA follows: TGTGCCAGCAGCCCCCGGGCATCCTACAATGAGCAGTTCTTC. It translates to CASSPRASYNEQFF.

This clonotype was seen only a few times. CDR3 region: CASIKGLAGGWGEQFF. CDR3 DNA: TGTGCCAGCATCAAGGGACTAGCGGGAGGGTGGGGTGAGCAGTTCTTC. The V and J genes are TRBV11-2 and TRBJ2-1; 16 bases fit TRBD2. V was pared by 7 bases and J by 9 bases, with 9 bases of the junction left unmatched. CDR1 and CDR2 from the germline V gene are SGHAT and FQNNGV. The CDR3 length is 16 residues.

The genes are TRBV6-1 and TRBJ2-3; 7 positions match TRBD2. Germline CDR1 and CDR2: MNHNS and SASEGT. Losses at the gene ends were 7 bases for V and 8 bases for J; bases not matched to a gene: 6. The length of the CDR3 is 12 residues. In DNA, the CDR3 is TGTGCCAGCATGCTTGGGGAGGGTACGCAGTATTTT. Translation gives CASMLGEGTQYF.

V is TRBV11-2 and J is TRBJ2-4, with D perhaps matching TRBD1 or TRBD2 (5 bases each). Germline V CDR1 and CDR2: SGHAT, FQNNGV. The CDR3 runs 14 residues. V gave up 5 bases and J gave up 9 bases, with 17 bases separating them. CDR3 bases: TGTGCCAGCAGCCCCTTGAGAGGGGTTGGCATTCAGTACTTC. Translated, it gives CASSPLRGVGIQYF. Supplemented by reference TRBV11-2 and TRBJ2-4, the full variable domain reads EAGVAQSPRYKIIEKRQSVAFWCNPISGHATLYWYQQILGQGPKLLIQFQNNGVVDDSQLPKDRFSAERLKGVDSTLKIQPAKLEDSAVYLCASSPLRGVGIQYFGAGTRLSVL.